The entry below gives a single T cell receptor beta chain sequence along with its context. Individuals drawn from approximately 26 US areas were roughly 18 to 100 years old. Clinical history reported by participants formed the basis on which cohorts were assigned. The CDR3 has 16 residues. Unmatched junction bases numbered 6, after V lost 5 bases and J lost 0 bases. The germline V gene encodes CDR1 KGHSH and CDR2 LQKENI. Methods used by the authors: Cell counts per sample came from amplifying reference gene primers. The data were produced by immunoSEQ multiplex PCR, yet TCRdb's version contains in-frame clones alone and is incomplete. V and J calls and clone size come straight from that table; D and trimming were deduced from the DNA. The sample includes fewer than 400,000 clones, around 87% seen only once; the top ten take approximately 10%. The data originate from a study of blood T cell repertoires in COVID-19. Looking at the study overall: The origin of the acute and convalescent COVID-19 samples was the United States, Italy and Spain.

The chain employs TRBV18 and TRBJ2-1; the match to TRBD1 covers 8 bases. Material for sequencing was PBMCs or T cells enriched from blood (not recorded which). The clonotype was recovered from a woman in her 50s who had recovered from COVID-19. The CDR3 bases are TGTGCCAGCTCAACCGGGACAGGTAGCTCCTACAATGAGCAGTTCTTC. It yields the protein CASSTGTGSSYNEQFF.